The 17 T cell receptor beta chains presented below share a single source sample, sequenced in a study of vaccination effects on CD4 cells after COVID-19. Their antigens are not known. TCRdb's table, derived via immunoSEQ multiplex PCR, lists solely in-frame clones and lacks some. The sample contains under 15,000 clones, about 73% of which appear only once. Antigen-specific CD4+ T cells expanded by the ViraFEST assay with viral peptide pools were then sequenced. Following a roughly 11-day culture, CD4+ T cells were purified. PCR showed that the person got SARS-CoV-2 infection at some point between March and December 2020. Either the BNT162b2 or mRNA-1273 vaccine was given to participants in two doses. Material: CD4+ T cells from PBMCs cultured with HCoV-NL63 spike peptides, obtained after COVID-19 vaccination. These receptors were taken from a human donor who had a prior SARS-CoV-2 infection.

The chain employs TRBV5-5 and TRBJ2-3, with unresolved D. V lost 2 bases to trimming and J lost 4 bases, with 8 bases between them. This CDR3 comprises 13 residues. In germline, CDR1 is SGHKS, CDR2 YYEKEE (reference sequence). The DNA for the CDR3 is TGTGCCAGCAGCTTCTACGAATCAGATACGCAGTATTTT. This translates into CASSFYESDTQYF.

CDR3 loop: CASSSTRRDEQFF. The CDR3 DNA reads TGTGCCAGCAGTTCCACTAGACGCGATGAGCAGTTCTTC. This sequence joins TRBV6-5 and TRBJ2-1; D possibly corresponds to TRBD2 (5 bases). In germline, CDR1 is MNHEY, CDR2 SVGAGI. CDR3 length: 13 amino acids. Trimming removed 4 bases from V and 8 bases from J, with 12 bases in between.

This rearrangement joins TRBV7-9 to TRBJ1-2; D call uncertain. This CDR3 contains 14 residues. CDR1 is SEHNR and CDR2 is FQNEAQ in the germline V gene (reference sequence). V gave up 1 base and J gave up 7 bases, with 13 bases separating them. The CDR3 spells CASSLDGGYGGYTF. The CDR3 nucleotides are TGTGCCAGCAGCTTAGATGGTGGCTATGGTGGCTACACCTTC.

The chain combines TRBV27 with TRBJ1-2; 8 nucleotides agree with TRBD1. This CDR3 region has 14 residues. The germline V gene has CDR1 MNHEY and CDR2 SMNVEV (reference sequence). With 4 bases clipped from V and 5 bases from J, the junction kept 6 bases outside the gene matches. CDR3 protein: CASSSQRTGYGYTF. The DNA of the CDR3 is TGTGCCAGCAGTTCCCAAAGGACAGGGTATGGCTACACCTTC.

The V and J genes are TRBV4-2 and TRBJ2-2, with TRBD2 matching over 7 bases. The CDR3 is 16 amino acids. In germline, CDR1 is LGHNA, CDR2 YNFKEQ. The V and J ends lost 0 bases and 7 bases, in that order; junction bases with no gene match: 8. The CDR3 nucleotides read TGTGCCAGCAGCCAAGATCCGGGAGGCCGGCTCGGGGAGCTGTTTTTT. Protein sequence: CASSQDPGGRLGELFF.

The gene calls are TRBV3-1 (or the pseudogene TRBV3-2) and TRBJ1-1; D gene unclear. Deletions cut 4 bases from V and 0 bases from J, with 15 bases between. This CDR3 contains 16 residues. Germline V gives CDR1 LGHDT, CDR2 YNNKEL (reference sequence). In DNA, the CDR3 is TGTGCCAGCAGCCCCCGATCCCGACCCATGAACACTGAAGCTTTCTTT. Translated: CASSPRSRPMNTEAFF.

This chain connects TRBV9 to TRBJ1-3; D is undetermined. The CDR3 spans 17 residues. V gave up 0 bases and J gave up 0 bases, with 13 bases separating them. Germline loops: CDR1 SGDLS, CDR2 YYNGEE. The CDR3 reads CASSVGNRGSSGNTIYF. As DNA, the CDR3 is TGTGCCAGCAGCGTAGGCAACAGAGGCAGCTCTGGAAACACCATATATTTT.

The chain carries TRBV11-3 and TRBJ2-7, with 11 bases lining up with TRBD2. Germline V gene data show CDR1 as SGHNT and CDR2 as YENEEA. The CDR3 has 15 residues. Trimming cost V 5 bases and J 3 bases; bases outside gene matches: 6. The CDR3: CASSKATSGIYEQYF. In DNA form, the CDR3 reads TGTGCCAGCAGCAAGGCGACTAGCGGGATCTACGAGCAGTACTTC.

The rearrangement uses TRBV12-5 and TRBJ2-7, with TRBD1 matching 8 bases. Losses at the gene ends were 4 bases for V and 2 bases for J; bases not matched to a gene: 4. The CDR3 is 14 amino acids. Germline V lookup: CDR1 LGHNT, CDR2 FRNRAP. In DNA, the CDR3 is TGTGCTAGTGGTTCGGACAGGGCCACCTACGAGCAGTACTTC. Protein sequence: CASGSDRATYEQYF. The full variable domain, in which reference TRBV12-5 and TRBJ2-7 provide the parts outside the CDR3, is DARVTQTPRHKVTEMGQEVTMRCQPILGHNTVFWYRQTMMQGLELLAYFRNRAPLDDSGMPKDRFSAEMPDATLATLKIQPSEPRDSAVYFCASGSDRATYEQYFGPGTRLTVT.

J is TRBJ2-5 and V is TRBV6-5; D perhaps matches TRBD1 (6 bases). The V end lost 0 bases, the J end lost 4 bases, and 12 bases lay between the germline ends. This CDR3 region has 15 residues. Germline V gives CDR1 MNHEY, CDR2 SVGAGI. The CDR3 region has the DNA TGTGCCAGCAGTTACTCAACAGGGAACCGAGAGACCCAGTACTTC. Its protein product is CASSYSTGNRETQYF.

The CDR3, as DNA: TGTGCCAGCAGTTACGGGCAGGGGGCGAGAAATGAGCAGTTCTTC. Protein: CASSYGQGARNEQFF. The chain uses TRBV6-5 and TRBJ2-1; 8 bases are shared with TRBD1. The germline V gene has CDR1 MNHEY and CDR2 SVGAGI. The CDR3 runs 15 residues. The V and J ends lost 2 bases and 7 bases, in that order; junction bases with no gene match: 7.

The chain recombines TRBV6-1 with TRBJ2-7, with 8 positions matching TRBD1. This CDR3 comprises 15 residues. V was pared by 2 bases and J by 4 bases, with 7 bases of the junction left unmatched. Germline assignment: CDR1 MNHNS and CDR2 SASEGT. CDR3 nucleotides: TGTGCCAGCAGTGAATCAGGGGGCGCTTGGTACGAGCAGTACTTC. It is translated as CASSESGGAWYEQYF.

In this sample, this clone turned up a few times. V and J are TRBV5-1 and TRBJ1-1; D gene uncertain. The CDR3 spans 14 residues. The germline V gene encodes CDR1 SGHRS and CDR2 YFSETQ. The ends were cut back, 3 bases at V and 6 bases at J, with 15 bases in the middle. The CDR3 loop is CASSSDFGVAEAFF. Written as DNA, the CDR3 is TGCGCCAGCAGCTCGGATTTTGGGGTCGCTGAAGCTTTCTTT.

The CDR3 DNA is TGTGCCAGCGGGAGAGTTTACAATGAGCAGTTCTTC. This codes for CASGRVYNEQFF. The V gene is TRBV9, the J gene TRBJ2-1, with TRBD2 as a possible D gene (5 bases). CDR3 length: 12 amino acids. CDR1 and CDR2 from the germline V gene are SGDLS and YYNGEE. Trimming left V 7 bases short and J 4 bases short, with 9 bases between.

V usage is TRBV10-2 and J usage is TRBJ2-3; D assignment may be TRBD1 or TRBD2 (6 bases each). This CDR3 comprises 11 residues. Trimming took off 6 bases at V and 11 bases at J, with 12 bases between the two ends. Germline CDR1 is WSHSY and CDR2 is SAAADI. CDR3 in amino acids: CASREGDKQYF. The DNA for the CDR3 is TGCGCCAGCAGGGAGGGGGACAAGCAGTATTTT.

The genes are TRBV15 and TRBJ1-3; TRBD1 agrees at 7 bases. The CDR3 extends over 14 amino acids. V gave up 7 bases and J gave up 6 bases; unmatched junction bases: 9. The germline gives CDR1 LNHNV, CDR2 YYDKDF (reference sequence). The CDR3 DNA reads as TGTGCCACCATGGAGGGGGCCAGCGTAAACACCATATATTTT. Translating gives CATMEGASVNTIYF.

This rearrangement joins TRBV9 to TRBJ1-3, with D possibly TRBD1 on 6 matching bases. Germline-derived CDR1 and CDR2 are SGDLS and YYNGEE. This CDR3 contains 12 residues. Between the trimmed V and J ends, which lost 1 base and 7 bases, there was a span of 6 bases. The CDR3 nucleotides are TGTGCCAGCAGCGTACAGGGGAACACCATATATTTT. The encoded protein is CASSVQGNTIYF.